These T cell receptor beta chains were read from a single sample in a study of T cell responses to AZD1222 COVID-19 vaccine. Data came from immunoSEQ multiplex PCR; TCRdb stores just in-frame clones and leaves some out. This table holds 120,000 to 150,000 clones, 70% to 90% found once. The sample in question was peripheral blood, obtained 28 days after the second AZD1222 dose. The receptors come from an adult who received the AZD1222 COVID-19 vaccine. CDR3s include the opening cysteine and the closing phenylalanine or tryptophan. Fields, in order: D gene, CDR3 length, V gene, clone size, CDR3 protein. A D gene is named only where the DNA matches it firmly. Some rows have no size entry. The others give once, few or many, or a class for an expanded clone.

D gene: -; CDR3 length: 14; V gene: TRBV10-3; clone size: -; CDR3 protein: CAISVGGDNYGYTF
D gene: -; CDR3 length: 11; V gene: TRBV20-1; clone size: once; CDR3 protein: CSASEWAGYTF
D gene: TRBD1; CDR3 length: 15; V gene: TRBV10-3; clone size: once; CDR3 protein: CAISESTGQLYGYTF
D gene: TRBD2; CDR3 length: 16; V gene: TRBV5-4; clone size: -; CDR3 protein: CASSPGGGGPYNEQFF
D gene: -; CDR3 length: 14; V gene: TRBV7-9; clone size: -; CDR3 protein: CASSLVNRDNEQFF
D gene: TRBD1; CDR3 length: 13; V gene: TRBV10-3; clone size: -; CDR3 protein: CAISGDRVNEQYF
D gene: -; CDR3 length: 16; V gene: TRBV5-1; clone size: -; CDR3 protein: CASSFPEKAVNQPQHF
D gene: -; CDR3 length: 14; V gene: TRBV6-6; clone size: -; CDR3 protein: CASSYWDGQETQYF
D gene: -; CDR3 length: 11; V gene: TRBV6-2/TRBV6-3; clone size: few; CDR3 protein: CASSFRGKQFF
D gene: TRBD2; CDR3 length: 14; V gene: TRBV7-7; clone size: -; CDR3 protein: CASSPWTSGDTQYF
D gene: -; CDR3 length: 14; V gene: TRBV7-5; clone size: -; CDR3 protein: CARSFRRCVYGYTF
D gene: TRBD2; CDR3 length: 15; V gene: TRBV14; clone size: -; CDR3 protein: CASSLTSASTDTQYF
D gene: TRBD2; CDR3 length: 13; V gene: TRBV29-1; clone size: -; CDR3 protein: CSVTGTSAYEQYF
D gene: -; CDR3 length: 15; V gene: TRBV7-9; clone size: -; CDR3 protein: CASSLAGSGANVLTF
D gene: TRBD1; CDR3 length: 15; V gene: TRBV6-1; clone size: -; CDR3 protein: CASSDSGQDFVTQYF
D gene: TRBD2; CDR3 length: 16; V gene: TRBV28; clone size: -; CDR3 protein: CASSIASGGLQETQYF
D gene: TRBD2; CDR3 length: 16; V gene: TRBV7-2; clone size: -; CDR3 protein: CASSLAASGGYNEQFF
D gene: -; CDR3 length: 17; V gene: TRBV21-1; clone size: few; CDR3 protein: CASSRAQGGRLNYGYTF
D gene: -; CDR3 length: 14; V gene: TRBV2; clone size: once; CDR3 protein: CASSDRTIYNEQFF
D gene: -; CDR3 length: 13; V gene: TRBV13; clone size: -; CDR3 protein: CASSHERTDTQYF
D gene: TRBD1; CDR3 length: 18; V gene: TRBV30; clone size: -; CDR3 protein: CAWSVPRQGGRRNQPQHF
D gene: -; CDR3 length: 15; V gene: TRBV7-8; clone size: -; CDR3 protein: CASSYPILSTDTQYF
D gene: TRBD1; CDR3 length: 16; V gene: TRBV4-1; clone size: few; CDR3 protein: CASSQTSTGSNYGYTF
D gene: -; CDR3 length: 13; V gene: TRBV30; clone size: once; CDR3 protein: CAWGSLGSEKLFF
D gene: TRBD1; CDR3 length: 16; V gene: TRBV18; clone size: -; CDR3 protein: CASSPQGATDNQPQHF
D gene: TRBD1; CDR3 length: 14; V gene: TRBV29-1; clone size: -; CDR3 protein: CSVGAGTANEKLFF
D gene: TRBD1; CDR3 length: 14; V gene: TRBV19; clone size: -; CDR3 protein: CASSSRDRETEAFF